The present TCR beta chain was sequenced within a study of T cell repertoires in cytomegalovirus infection. Study-level information: Used in the study were CMV epitopes, some recently identified and HLA-C-restricted, others well-studied and HLA-B-restricted. Both a matching HLA type and CMV infection were indicated by public TCR beta signatures. Study-wide results and caveats: CMV-specific TCR beta clonotypes restricted by HLA-C were the ones dominating the ex vivo response. Summed public TCR beta family frequency identified CMV carriers bearing the relevant HLA.

TCRdb reprocessed the reads via MiXCR and lists one record per CDR3 protein. The sample has fewer than 650,000 distinct CDR3 sequences, about 39% seen once; the top ten hold 48%. This clonotype came up a few times. Its antigen is unknown. This CDR3 spans 14 amino acids. V lost 2 bases to trimming and J lost 1 base, with 9 bases between them. The germline V gene has CDR1 SGHDT and CDR2 YYEEEE. Sample: cultured PBMCs, taken from culture after CMV antigen stimulation. The chain couples TRBV5-6 to TRBJ1-1; no clear D gene. The origin of this receptor is a human donor in good health (CMV status not recorded). Some clones in this sample may be carry-over from other donors' samples. CDR3 DNA sequence: TGTGCCAGCAGCTTAGGACGGAGGAACACTGAAGCTTTCTTT. It specifies CASSLGRRNTEAFF.